The next 12 T cell receptor beta chains were all read from a single sample in a study of T cells in Graves' hyperthyroidism and ophthalmopathy. Regions amplified from RNA transcripts were the TCR beta CDR3 regions. First-round RT-PCR with HTBI primers amplified the TCR CDR3 region. TCRdb re-called the multiplex PCR reads through MiXCR, storing one row per CDR3 protein. The data hold 400,000 to 500,000 distinct CDR3 sequences, with approximately 15% observed a single time. The sample comprised blood. Receptor source: a woman aged 18-29 years with Graves' hyperthyroidism.

About this clonotype: Germline is not matched at one junction end, which may reflect a read error. The rearrangement uses TRBV6-1 and TRBJ2-2; 8 positions agree with TRBD1. Looked up from germline, CDR1 is MNHNS and CDR2 is SASEGT. The CDR3 totals 13 residues. The DNA of the CDR3 is TGTGCCAGCAGTCCTTTCCGCACAGGGGGGCTGTTTTTT. Translation: CASSPFRTGGLFF.

The chain is built from TRBV7-9 and TRBJ1-2; tentative D call: TRBD1 (6 bases). Germline-derived CDR1 and CDR2 are SEHNR and FQNEAQ (reference sequence). Trimming shortened V by 1 base and J by 8 bases, and 20 bases separated the two germline ends. The CDR3 runs to 16 residues. The CDR3 DNA reads as TGTGCCAGCAGCTTAGAGGGGGGGTGCACCACAAACGGCTACACCTTC. Its translation is CASSLEGGCTTNGYTF.

This chain joins TRBV19 and TRBJ1-2; 8 bases fit TRBD1. This CDR3 spans 15 amino acids. Germline CDR1 LNHDA, CDR2 SQIVND (reference sequence). The V gene end was trimmed by 7 bases and the J gene end by 4 bases; junction bases not matched to a gene: 11. The CDR3 here is CASTRNQGASYGYTF. The CDR3 DNA follows: TGTGCCAGTACCAGGAACCAGGGGGCCTCCTATGGCTACACCTTC. The whole variable domain, remainder taken from reference TRBV19 and TRBJ1-2, is DGGITQSPKYLFRKEGQNVTLSCEQNLNHDAMYWYRQDPGQGLRLIYYSQIVNDFQKGDIAEGYSVSREKKESFPLTVTSAQKNPTAFYLCASTRNQGASYGYTFGSGTRLTVV.

The chain carries TRBV28 and TRBJ1-4; 8 bases map to TRBD1. J was trimmed by 7 bases and V by 7 bases; bases with no gene match: 5. CDR3 length equals 13 residues. Germline V gene sequence: CDR1 MDHEN, CDR2 SYDVKM. CDR3 region: CASIRGRGEKLFF. DNA of the CDR3: TGTGCCAGCATCAGGGGGCGAGGTGAAAAACTGTTTTTT.

There are many counts of this clonotype. The genes are TRBV28 and TRBJ1-1, with D hard to call. V was cut by 11 bases and J by 3 bases, with 16 bases left in between. CDR1 and CDR2 (germline): MDHEN, SYDVKM. The CDR3 is made up of 13 amino acids. The CDR3 nucleotides are TGTGCCTCCTTCGAGACGGGCGACACTGAAGCTTTCTTT. Protein product: CASFETGDTEAFF.

This clonotype was seen ten or more times. DNA of the CDR3: TGTGCCAGCAGTTACGCCCGGGGGGTCCAAGAGACCCAGTACTTC. Protein sequence: CASSYARGVQETQYF. The chain recombines TRBV6-2 or TRBV6-3 with TRBJ2-5; TRBD2 aligns across 7 bases. Germline CDR1 MNHEY, CDR2 SVGEGT. The trim removed 2 bases at V and 1 base at J, leaving 4 bases unmatched. The CDR3 loop spans 15 amino acids.

CDR3 amino acids: CASSDRDSYNEQFF. As DNA, the CDR3 is TGTGCCAGCAGTGACCGGGACAGCTACAATGAGCAGTTCTTC. The V and J genes are TRBV27 and TRBJ2-1; TRBD1 agrees at 7 bases. The CDR3 length is 14 residues. Germline loops: CDR1 MNHEY, CDR2 SMNVEV (reference sequence). The junction had 4 bases not matched to a gene; V was cut back by 5 bases and J by 3 bases.

This chain joins TRBV5-8 and TRBJ1-2; TRBD1 might be the D (5 bases). The V end lost 7 bases, the J end lost 8 bases, and 15 bases lay between the germline ends. Germline-derived CDR1 and CDR2 are SGHTS and YDEGEE. The CDR3 has 12 amino acids. CDR3: CASVGDHGGYTF. The CDR3 DNA is TGTGCCAGCGTGGGGGACCACGGGGGCTACACCTTC. Full variable domain (remainder filled in from reference TRBV5-8 and TRBJ1-2): EAGVTQSPTHLIKTRGQQATLRCSPISGHTSVYWYQQALGLGLQFLLWYDEGEERNRGNFPPRFSGRQFPNYSSELNVNALELEDSALYLCASVGDHGGYTFGSGTRLTVV.

The rearrangement uses TRBV29-1 and TRBJ1-1, with 9 positions matching TRBD1. J gave up 7 bases and V 3 bases, and 3 bases lay outside the gene matches. Looked up from germline, CDR1 is SQVTM and CDR2 is ANQGSEA. There are 12 residues in the CDR3. CDR3 nucleotides: TGCAGCGTTGAGTACAGGGGGCTTGAAGCTTTCTTT. Translating it yields CSVEYRGLEAFF.

This chain connects TRBV7-3 to TRBJ2-2; no clear D gene. Germline V lookup: CDR1 SGHTA, CDR2 FQGTGA. The CDR3 is 14 amino acids. With 5 bases removed from V and 1 base from J, the gap between germline ends came to 8 bases. The CDR3 region has the DNA TGTGCCAGCAGCCCGACATGGAACACCGGGGAGCTGTTTTTT. Protein product: CASSPTWNTGELFF.

The sample holds a few counts of this clonotype. This chain connects TRBV5-4 to TRBJ1-2; TRBD1 agrees at 9 bases. CDR3 length: 14 amino acids. With 5 bases clipped from V and 2 bases from J, the junction kept 4 bases outside the gene matches. Per germline, CDR1 SGHNT and CDR2 YYREEE (reference sequence). CDR3 residues: CASSGGTGNYGYTF. The CDR3 DNA sequence: TGTGCCAGCAGTGGAGGGACAGGGAACTATGGCTACACCTTC.

This clonotype was seen many times. The chain links TRBV5-1 to TRBJ1-1; perhaps TRBD1 as D (6 bases). CDR3 length: 16 residues. The ends were cut back, 7 bases at V and 0 bases at J, with 19 bases in the middle. Per the germline V gene, CDR1 is SGHRS and CDR2 is YFSETQ. CDR3 region: CASAYREGDMNTEAFF. CDR3 nucleotide sequence: TGCGCCAGCGCCTACAGGGAGGGCGACATGAACACTGAAGCTTTCTTT.